Reported below is one T cell receptor beta chain. This table comes from immunoSEQ multiplex PCR, and its TCRdb copy is limited to in-frame clones, with some not included. This table holds more than 150,000 clones, over 85% found once. This sample stems from a study of control samples from healthy donors and cancer patients. Germline loops: CDR1 SNHLY, CDR2 FYNNEI. This CDR3 has 14 residues. V dropped 5 bases and J dropped 9 bases, with 16 bases sitting between them. The material sequenced was blood. J is TRBJ1-4 and V is TRBV2; no definite D call. The clonotype originates from a young man in good health. CDR3 nucleotides: TGTGCCAGCAGTTTGACGGAATCTCGGAAAAAACTGTTTTTT. Translating gives CASSLTESRKKLFF.